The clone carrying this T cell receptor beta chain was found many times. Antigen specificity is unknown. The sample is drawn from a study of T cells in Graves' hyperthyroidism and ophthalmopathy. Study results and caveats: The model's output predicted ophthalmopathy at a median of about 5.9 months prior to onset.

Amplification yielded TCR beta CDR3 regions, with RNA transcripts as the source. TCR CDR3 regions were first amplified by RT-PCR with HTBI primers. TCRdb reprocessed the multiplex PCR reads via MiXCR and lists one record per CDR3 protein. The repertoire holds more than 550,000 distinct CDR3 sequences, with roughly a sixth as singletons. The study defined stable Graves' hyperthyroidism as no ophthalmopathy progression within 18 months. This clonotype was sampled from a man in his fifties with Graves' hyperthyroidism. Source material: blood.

The CDR3 loop is CASSFPQGIYGYTF. For the CDR3, the DNA is TGTGCCAGCAGTTTCCCCCAGGGTATCTATGGCTACACCTTC. J is TRBJ1-2 and V is TRBV28, with TRBD1 as a possible D gene (5 bases). The germline V gene encodes CDR1 MDHEN and CDR2 SYDVKM. V lost 3 bases and J lost 4, with 12 bases in between. This CDR3 comprises 14 residues.